This TCR beta chain was sequenced in a study of blood T cells in healthy people across ages. For the study at large: Template switching recovered approximately one barcoded beta molecule for every two T cells.

A sample-barcoded 5' primer and a J-beta primer mix were used in a second PCR of roughly 6 to 11 cycles. Every cDNA was tagged by a template-switch adaptor with 12 random nucleotides. TCRdb used MiXCR to reprocess the 5' RACE reads, holding one entry per CDR3 protein. The sample lists hundreds of thousands of distinct CDR3 sequences, under 70% occurring once. This clonotype was detected only once. They isolated at least 6.5 million PBMCs from each sample. CDR3 length equals 14 residues. CDR1 and CDR2 from the germline V gene are SQVTM and ANQGSEA. This clonotype was sampled from a man in his 60s in good health. Sequenced sample: blood. The chain employs TRBV29-1 and TRBJ2-1, with 8 positions matching TRBD2. The end of the DNA aligns better with TRBJ2-7, so the J call may be wrong. The DNA for the CDR3 is TGCAGCGTTGAAGAATTAGCGGGGTACAATGAGCAGTACTTC. This encodes CSVEELAGYNEQYF.